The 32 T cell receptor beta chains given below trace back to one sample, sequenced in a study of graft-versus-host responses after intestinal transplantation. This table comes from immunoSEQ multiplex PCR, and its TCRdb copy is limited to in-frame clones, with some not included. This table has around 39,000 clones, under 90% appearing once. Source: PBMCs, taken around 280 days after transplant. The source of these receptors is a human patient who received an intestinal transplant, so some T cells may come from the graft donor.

As DNA, the CDR3 is TGTGCCAGCAGCATTCTACCGGGACTCAAAGAGACCCAGTACTTC. As protein: CASSILPGLKETQYF. The genes are TRBV7-9 and TRBJ2-5, with TRBD2 as a possible D gene (6 bases). Trimming pared 5 bases from V and 3 bases from J, leaving 16 bases between. The CDR3 runs 15 residues. Germline V gene sequence: CDR1 SEHNR, CDR2 FQNEAQ (reference sequence). Full variable domain (missing parts from reference TRBV7-9 and TRBJ2-5): DTGVSQNPRHKITKRGQNVTFRCDPISEHNRLYWYRQTLGQGPEFLTYFQNEAQLEKSRLLSDRFSAERPKGSFSTLEIQRTEQGDSAMYLCASSILPGLKETQYFGPGTRLLVL.

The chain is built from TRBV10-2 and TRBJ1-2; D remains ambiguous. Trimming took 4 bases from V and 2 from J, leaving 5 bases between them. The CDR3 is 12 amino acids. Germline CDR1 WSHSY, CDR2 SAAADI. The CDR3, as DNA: TGCGCCAGCAGTGTGGACAACTATGGCTACACCTTC. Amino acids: CASSVDNYGYTF.

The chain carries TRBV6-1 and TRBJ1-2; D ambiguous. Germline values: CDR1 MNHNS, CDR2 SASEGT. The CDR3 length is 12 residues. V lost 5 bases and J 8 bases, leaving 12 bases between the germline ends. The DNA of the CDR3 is TGTGCCAGCAGTTATTGGGGAAACGGCTACACCTTC. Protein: CASSYWGNGYTF.

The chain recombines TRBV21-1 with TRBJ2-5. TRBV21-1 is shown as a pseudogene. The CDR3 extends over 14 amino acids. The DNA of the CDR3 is TGTGCCAGCAGCAAGAGGGTAGGGGAAGAGACCCAGTACTTC. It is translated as CASSKRVGEETQYF.

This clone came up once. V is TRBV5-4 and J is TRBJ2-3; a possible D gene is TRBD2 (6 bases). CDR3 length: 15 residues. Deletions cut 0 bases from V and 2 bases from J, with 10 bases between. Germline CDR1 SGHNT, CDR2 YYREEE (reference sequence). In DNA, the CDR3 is TGTGCCAGCAGCTTGGGGCGGGGAGTCACAGATACGCAGTATTTT. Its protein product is CASSLGRGVTDTQYF.

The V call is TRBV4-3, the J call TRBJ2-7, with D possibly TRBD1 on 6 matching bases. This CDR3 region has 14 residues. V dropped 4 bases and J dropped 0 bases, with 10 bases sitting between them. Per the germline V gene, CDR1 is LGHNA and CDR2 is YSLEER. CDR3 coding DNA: TGCGCCAGCAGCCCCACAGGGTTCTCCTACGAGCAGTACTTC. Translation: CASSPTGFSYEQYF.

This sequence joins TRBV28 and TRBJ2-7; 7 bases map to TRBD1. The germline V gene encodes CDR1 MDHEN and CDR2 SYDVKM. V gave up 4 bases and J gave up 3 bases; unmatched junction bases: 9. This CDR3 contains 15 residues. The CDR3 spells CASSSHRDSYYEQYF. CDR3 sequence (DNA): TGTGCCAGCAGTTCCCACCGGGACAGTTACTACGAGCAGTACTTC.

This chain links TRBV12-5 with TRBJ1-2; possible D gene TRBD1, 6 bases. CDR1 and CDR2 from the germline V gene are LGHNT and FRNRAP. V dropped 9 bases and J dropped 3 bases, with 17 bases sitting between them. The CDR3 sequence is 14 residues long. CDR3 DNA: TGTGCTAGCGACGGGGGGGGCCCCTACTATGGCTACACCTTC. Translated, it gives CASDGGGPYYGYTF.

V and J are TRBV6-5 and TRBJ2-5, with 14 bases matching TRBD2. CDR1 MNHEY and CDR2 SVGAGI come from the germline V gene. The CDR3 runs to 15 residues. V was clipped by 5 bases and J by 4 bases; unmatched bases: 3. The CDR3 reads CASSGGTSGGETQYF. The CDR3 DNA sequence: TGTGCCAGCAGTGGCGGGACTAGCGGGGGAGAGACCCAGTACTTC.

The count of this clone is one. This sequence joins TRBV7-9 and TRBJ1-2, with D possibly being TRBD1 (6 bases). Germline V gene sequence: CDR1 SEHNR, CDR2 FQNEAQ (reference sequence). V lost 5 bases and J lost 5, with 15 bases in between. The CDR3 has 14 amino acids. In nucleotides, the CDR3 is TGTGCCAGCAGCCCTCCAGGGGTTGTGTATGGCTACACCTTC. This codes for CASSPPGVVYGYTF.

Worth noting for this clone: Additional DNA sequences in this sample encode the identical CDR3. The CDR3 protein is CATFLSEQETQYF. CDR3 DNA sequence: TGTGCCACGTTTCTATCGGAACAAGAGACCCAGTACTTC. The chain links TRBV19 to TRBJ2-5; D call uncertain. V was pared by 10 bases and J by 2 bases, with 14 bases between. Germline V gives CDR1 LNHDA, CDR2 SQIVND (reference sequence). This CDR3 has 13 amino acids. The whole variable domain, filled in from reference TRBV19 and TRBJ2-5, reads DGGITQSPKYLFRKEGQNVTLSCEQNLNHDAMYWYRQDPGQGLRLIYYSQIVNDFQKGDIAEGYSVSREKKESFPLTVTSAQKNPTAFYLCATFLSEQETQYFGPGTRLLVL.

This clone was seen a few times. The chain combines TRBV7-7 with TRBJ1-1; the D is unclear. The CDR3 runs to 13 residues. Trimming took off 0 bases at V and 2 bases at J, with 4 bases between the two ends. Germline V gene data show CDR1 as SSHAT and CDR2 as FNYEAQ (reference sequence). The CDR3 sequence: CASSLAANTEAFF. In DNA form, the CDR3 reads TGTGCCAGCAGCTTAGCCGCAAACACTGAAGCTTTCTTT.

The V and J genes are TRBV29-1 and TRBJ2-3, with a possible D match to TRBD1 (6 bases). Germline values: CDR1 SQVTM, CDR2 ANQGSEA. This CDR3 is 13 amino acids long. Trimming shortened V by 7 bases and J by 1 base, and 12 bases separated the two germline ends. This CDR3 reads CSGSSGGTDTQYF. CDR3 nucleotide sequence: TGCAGCGGTAGTTCAGGGGGCACAGATACGCAGTATTTT.

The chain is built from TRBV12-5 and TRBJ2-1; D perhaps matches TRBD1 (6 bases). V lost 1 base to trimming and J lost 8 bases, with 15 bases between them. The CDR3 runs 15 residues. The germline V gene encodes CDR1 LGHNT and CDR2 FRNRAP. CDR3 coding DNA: TGTGCTAGTGGTTTGGGGGTGGGGGCAATGGATGAGCAGTTCTTC. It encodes CASGLGVGAMDEQFF.

CDR3 amino acids: CASSLVGRGYGSTGELFF. The DNA for the CDR3 is TGTGCCAGCAGCTTAGTCGGCAGGGGGTACGGTAGCACCGGGGAGCTGTTTTTT. This chain joins TRBV11-3 and TRBJ2-2, with 7 bases that match TRBD1. The CDR3 runs to 18 residues. J gave up 4 bases and V 1 base, and 12 bases lay outside the gene matches. CDR1 and CDR2 from the germline V gene are SGHNT and YENEEA.

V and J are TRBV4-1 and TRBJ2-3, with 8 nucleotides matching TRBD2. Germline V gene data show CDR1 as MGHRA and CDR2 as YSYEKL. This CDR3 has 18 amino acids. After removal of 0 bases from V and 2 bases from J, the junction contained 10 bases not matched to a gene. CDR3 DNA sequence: TGCGCCAGCAGCCAAGATCTTGGTAGCGGGGTAAACACAGATACGCAGTATTTT. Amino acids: CASSQDLGSGVNTDTQYF.

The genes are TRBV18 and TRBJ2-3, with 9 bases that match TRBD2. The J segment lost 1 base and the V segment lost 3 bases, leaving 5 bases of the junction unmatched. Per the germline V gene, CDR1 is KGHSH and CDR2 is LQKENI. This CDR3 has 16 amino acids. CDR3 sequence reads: CASSPPSGVGTDTQYF. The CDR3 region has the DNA TGTGCCAGCTCACCCCCTAGCGGGGTGGGCACAGATACGCAGTATTTT.

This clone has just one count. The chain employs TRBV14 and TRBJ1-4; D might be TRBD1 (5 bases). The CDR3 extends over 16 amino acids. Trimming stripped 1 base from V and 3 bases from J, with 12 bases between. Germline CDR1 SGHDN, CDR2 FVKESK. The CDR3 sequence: CASSQVPGPPNEKLFF. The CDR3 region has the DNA TGTGCCAGCAGCCAAGTTCCGGGACCCCCTAATGAAAAACTGTTTTTT.

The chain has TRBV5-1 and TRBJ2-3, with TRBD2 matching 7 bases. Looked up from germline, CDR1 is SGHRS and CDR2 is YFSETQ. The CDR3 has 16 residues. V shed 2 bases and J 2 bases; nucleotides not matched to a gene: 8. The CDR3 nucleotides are TGCGCCAGCAGCTTTAGCGGGCCCTCATTCACAGATACGCAGTATTTT. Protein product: CASSFSGPSFTDTQYF.

The CDR3 nucleotides read TGTGCCAGCACGGGCTACAATGAGCAGTTCTTC. Encoded protein: CASTGYNEQFF. The chain combines TRBV6-5 with TRBJ2-1; the D is unclear. Deletions cut 7 bases from V and 3 bases from J, with 4 bases between. Per the germline V gene, CDR1 is MNHEY and CDR2 is SVGAGI. The CDR3 consists of 11 residues.

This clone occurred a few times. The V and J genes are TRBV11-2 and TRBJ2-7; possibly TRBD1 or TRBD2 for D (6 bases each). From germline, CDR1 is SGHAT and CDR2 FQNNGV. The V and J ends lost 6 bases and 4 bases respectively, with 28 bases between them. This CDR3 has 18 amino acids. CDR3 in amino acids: CASSIRNLGGFPSYEQYF. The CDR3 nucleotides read TGTGCCAGCAGTATTCGAAATTTGGGGGGCTTCCCCAGTTACGAGCAGTACTTC.

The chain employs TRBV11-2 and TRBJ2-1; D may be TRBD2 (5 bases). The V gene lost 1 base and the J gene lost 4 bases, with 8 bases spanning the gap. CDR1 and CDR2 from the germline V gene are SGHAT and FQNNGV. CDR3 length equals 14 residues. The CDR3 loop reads CASSLGRTYNEQFF. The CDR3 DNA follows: TGTGCCAGCAGCTTAGGACGGACTTACAATGAGCAGTTCTTC.

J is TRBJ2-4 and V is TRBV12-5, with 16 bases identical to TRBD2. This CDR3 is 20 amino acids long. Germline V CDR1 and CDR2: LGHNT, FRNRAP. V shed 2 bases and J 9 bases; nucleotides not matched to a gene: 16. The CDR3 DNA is TGTGCTAGTGGTTTGTGGTCCGGTTCGGGACTAGCGGGGGGGAAAGTCATTCAGTACTTC. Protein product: CASGLWSGSGLAGGKVIQYF.

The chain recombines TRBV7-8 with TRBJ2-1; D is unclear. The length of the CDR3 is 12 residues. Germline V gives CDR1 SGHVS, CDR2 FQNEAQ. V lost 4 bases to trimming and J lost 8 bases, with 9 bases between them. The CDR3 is CASSSLRDEQFF. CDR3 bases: TGTGCCAGCAGCTCCCTGAGAGATGAGCAGTTCTTC.

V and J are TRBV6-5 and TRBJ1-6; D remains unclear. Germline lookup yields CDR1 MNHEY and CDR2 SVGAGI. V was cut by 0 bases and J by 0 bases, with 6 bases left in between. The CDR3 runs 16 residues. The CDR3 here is CASSYSGSSYNSPLHF. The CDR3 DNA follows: TGTGCCAGCAGTTACTCGGGCAGCTCCTATAATTCACCCCTCCACTTT.

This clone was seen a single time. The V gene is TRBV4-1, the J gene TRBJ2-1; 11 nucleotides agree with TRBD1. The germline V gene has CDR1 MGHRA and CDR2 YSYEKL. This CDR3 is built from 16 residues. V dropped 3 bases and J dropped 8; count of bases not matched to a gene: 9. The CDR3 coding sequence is TGCGCCAGCAGCCACCCCCCGGGACAGGGGGTTGATGAGCAGTTCTTC. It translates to CASSHPPGQGVDEQFF.

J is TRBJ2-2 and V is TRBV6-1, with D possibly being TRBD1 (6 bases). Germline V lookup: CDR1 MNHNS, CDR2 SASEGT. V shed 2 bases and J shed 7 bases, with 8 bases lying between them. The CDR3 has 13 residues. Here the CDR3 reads CASSETGIGELFF. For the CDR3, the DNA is TGTGCCAGCAGTGAAACAGGGATCGGGGAGCTGTTTTTT.

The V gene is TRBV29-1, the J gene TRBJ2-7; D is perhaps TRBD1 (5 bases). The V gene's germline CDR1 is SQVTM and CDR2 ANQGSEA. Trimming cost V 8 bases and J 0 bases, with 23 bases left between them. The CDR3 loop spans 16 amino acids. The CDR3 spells CSTKTAGPKFSYEQYF. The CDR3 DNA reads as TGCAGCACTAAGACCGCAGGGCCCAAATTCTCCTACGAGCAGTACTTC.

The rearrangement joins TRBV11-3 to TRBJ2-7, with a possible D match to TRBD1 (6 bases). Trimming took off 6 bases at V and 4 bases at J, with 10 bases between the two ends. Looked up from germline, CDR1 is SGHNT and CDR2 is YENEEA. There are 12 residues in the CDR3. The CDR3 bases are TGTGCCAGCAGTCCAGGGGCGTACGAGCAGTACTTC. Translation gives CASSPGAYEQYF.

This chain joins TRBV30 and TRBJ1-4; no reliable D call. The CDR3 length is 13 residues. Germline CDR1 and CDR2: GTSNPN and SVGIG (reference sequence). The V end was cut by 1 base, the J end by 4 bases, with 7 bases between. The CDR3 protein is CAWSGGINEKLFF. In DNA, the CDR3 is TGTGCCTGGAGTGGTGGGATTAATGAAAAACTGTTTTTT.

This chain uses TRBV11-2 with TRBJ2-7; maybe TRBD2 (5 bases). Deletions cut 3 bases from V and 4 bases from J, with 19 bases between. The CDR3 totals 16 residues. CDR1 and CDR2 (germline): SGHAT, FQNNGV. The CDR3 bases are TGTGCCAGCAGCTTGACCTCGGGGAACGGGTTATACGAGCAGTACTTC. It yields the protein CASSLTSGNGLYEQYF.

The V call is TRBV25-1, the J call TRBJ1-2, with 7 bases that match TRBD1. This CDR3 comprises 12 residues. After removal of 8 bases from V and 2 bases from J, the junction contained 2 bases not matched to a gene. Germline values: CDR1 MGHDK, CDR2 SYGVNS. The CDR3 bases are TGTGCCAGCGGGACAGAAAACTATGGCTACACCTTC. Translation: CASGTENYGYTF.